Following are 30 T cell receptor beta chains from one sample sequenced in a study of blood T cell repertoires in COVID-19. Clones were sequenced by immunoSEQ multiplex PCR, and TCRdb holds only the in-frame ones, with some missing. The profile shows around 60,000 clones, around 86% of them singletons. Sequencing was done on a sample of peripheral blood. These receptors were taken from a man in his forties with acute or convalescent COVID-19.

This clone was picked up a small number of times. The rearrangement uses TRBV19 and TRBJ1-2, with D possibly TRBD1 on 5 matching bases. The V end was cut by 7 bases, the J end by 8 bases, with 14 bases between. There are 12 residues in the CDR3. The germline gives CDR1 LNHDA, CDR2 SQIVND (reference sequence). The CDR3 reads CASTAGLAGYTF. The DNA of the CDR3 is TGTGCCAGTACCGCAGGGCTAGCGGGCTACACCTTC.

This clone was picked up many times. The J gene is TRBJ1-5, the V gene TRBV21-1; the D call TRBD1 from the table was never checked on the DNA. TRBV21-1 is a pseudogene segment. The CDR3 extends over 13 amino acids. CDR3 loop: CASTTGGNQPQHF. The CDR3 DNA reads TGTGCCAGCACAACAGGGGGCAATCAGCCCCAGCATTTT.

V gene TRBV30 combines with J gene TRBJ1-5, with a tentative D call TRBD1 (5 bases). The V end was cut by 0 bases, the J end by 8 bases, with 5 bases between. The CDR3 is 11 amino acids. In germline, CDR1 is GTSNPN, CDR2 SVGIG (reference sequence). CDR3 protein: CAWSVGEPQHF. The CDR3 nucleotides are TGTGCCTGGAGTGTAGGGGAGCCCCAGCATTTT.

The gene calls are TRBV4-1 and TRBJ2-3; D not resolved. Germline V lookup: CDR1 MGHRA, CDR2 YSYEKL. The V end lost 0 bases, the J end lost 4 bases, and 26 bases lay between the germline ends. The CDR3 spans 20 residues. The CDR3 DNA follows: TGCGCCAGCAGCCAAGACGGCTCCACGGCGGTCTACTCTTGGGCAGATACGCAGTATTTT. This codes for CASSQDGSTAVYSWADTQYF.

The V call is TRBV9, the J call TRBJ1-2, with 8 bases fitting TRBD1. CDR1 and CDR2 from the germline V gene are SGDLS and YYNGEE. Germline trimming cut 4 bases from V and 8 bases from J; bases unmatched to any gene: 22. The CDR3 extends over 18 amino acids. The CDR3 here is CASSSHGQGRGSDEGYTF. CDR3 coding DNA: TGTGCCAGCAGCTCACATGGACAGGGAAGGGGCTCCGATGAGGGCTACACCTTC.

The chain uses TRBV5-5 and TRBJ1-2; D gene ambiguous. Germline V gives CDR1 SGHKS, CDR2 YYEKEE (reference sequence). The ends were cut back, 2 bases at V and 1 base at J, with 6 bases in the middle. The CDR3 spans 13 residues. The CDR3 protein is CASSFGDNYGYTF. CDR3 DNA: TGTGCCAGCAGCTTCGGTGATAACTATGGCTACACCTTC.

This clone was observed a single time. CDR3 sequence (DNA): TGTGCCAGCAACACGGGGGGTACGCAGTATTTT. It yields the protein CASNTGGTQYF. The rearrangement uses TRBV6-5 and TRBJ2-3; TRBD2 aligns across 7 bases. With V trimmed by 7 bases and J by 8 bases, 3 bases remained unmatched. From germline, CDR1 is MNHEY and CDR2 SVGAGI. The CDR3 extends over 11 amino acids.

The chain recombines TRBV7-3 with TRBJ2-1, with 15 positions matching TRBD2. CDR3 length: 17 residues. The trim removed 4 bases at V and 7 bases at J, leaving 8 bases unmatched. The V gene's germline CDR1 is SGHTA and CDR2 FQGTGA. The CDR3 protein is CASSSGLAGGPRNEQFF. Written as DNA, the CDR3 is TGTGCCAGCAGCTCAGGACTAGCGGGGGGGCCTCGAAATGAGCAGTTCTTC.

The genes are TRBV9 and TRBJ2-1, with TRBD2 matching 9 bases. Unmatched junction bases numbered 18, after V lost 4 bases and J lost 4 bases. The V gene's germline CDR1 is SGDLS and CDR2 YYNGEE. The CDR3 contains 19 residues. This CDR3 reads CASSSRAQRGALRYNEQFF. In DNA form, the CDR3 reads TGTGCCAGCAGCTCTAGGGCCCAGCGGGGGGCCCTTAGGTACAATGAGCAGTTCTTC.

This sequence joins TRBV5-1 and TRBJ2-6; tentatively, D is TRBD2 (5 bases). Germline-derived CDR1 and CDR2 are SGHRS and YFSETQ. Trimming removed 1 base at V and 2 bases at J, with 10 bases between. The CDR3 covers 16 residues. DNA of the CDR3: TGCGCCAGCAGCTTGATTAGCGCCCCTGGGGCCAACGTCCTGACTTTC. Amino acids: CASSLISAPGANVLTF. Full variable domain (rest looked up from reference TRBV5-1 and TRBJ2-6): KAGVTQTPRYLIKTRGQQVTLSCSPISGHRSVSWYQQTPGQGLQFLFEYFSETQRNKGNFPGRFSGRQFSNSRSEMNVSTLELGDSALYLCASSLISAPGANVLTFGAGSRLTVL.

The CDR3 loop is CASSIGQGTFEQYF. CDR3 nucleotide sequence: TGTGCCAGTAGTATAGGACAGGGTACATTCGAGCAGTACTTC. The rearrangement uses TRBV19 and TRBJ2-7; 7 bases agree with TRBD1. Germline CDR1 reads LNHDA; CDR2 reads SQIVND (reference sequence). This CDR3 is 14 amino acids long. V trimming: 1 base; J trimming: 6 bases; junction bases outside the gene matches: 6.

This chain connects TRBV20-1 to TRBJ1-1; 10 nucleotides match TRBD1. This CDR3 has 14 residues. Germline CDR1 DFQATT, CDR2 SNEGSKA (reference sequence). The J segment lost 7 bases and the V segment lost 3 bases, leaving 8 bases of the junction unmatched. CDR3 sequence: CSASDWDRGLEAFF. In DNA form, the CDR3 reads TGCAGTGCTAGTGATTGGGACAGGGGACTTGAAGCTTTCTTT.

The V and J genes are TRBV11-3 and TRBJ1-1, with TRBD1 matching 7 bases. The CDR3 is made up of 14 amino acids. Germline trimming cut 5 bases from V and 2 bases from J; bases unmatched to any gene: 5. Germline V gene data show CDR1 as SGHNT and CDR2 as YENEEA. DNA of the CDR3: TGTGCCAGCAGCCTGGGACAGACAAACACTGAAGCTTTCTTT. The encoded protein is CASSLGQTNTEAFF.

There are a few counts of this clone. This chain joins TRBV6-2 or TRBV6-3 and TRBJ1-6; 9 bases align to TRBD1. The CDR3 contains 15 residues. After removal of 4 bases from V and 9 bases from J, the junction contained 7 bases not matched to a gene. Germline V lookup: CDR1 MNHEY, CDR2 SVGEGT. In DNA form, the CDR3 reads TGTGCCAGCAGTTCCGGGGACAGGGTTACTTCACCCCTCCACTTT. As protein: CASSSGDRVTSPLHF.

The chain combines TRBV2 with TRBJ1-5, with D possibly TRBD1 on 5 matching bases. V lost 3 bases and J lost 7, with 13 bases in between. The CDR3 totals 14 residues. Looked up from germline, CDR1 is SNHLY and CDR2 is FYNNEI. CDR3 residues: CASSDPAGGQPQHF. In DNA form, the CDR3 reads TGTGCCAGCAGTGATCCGGCCGGGGGGCAGCCCCAGCATTTT.

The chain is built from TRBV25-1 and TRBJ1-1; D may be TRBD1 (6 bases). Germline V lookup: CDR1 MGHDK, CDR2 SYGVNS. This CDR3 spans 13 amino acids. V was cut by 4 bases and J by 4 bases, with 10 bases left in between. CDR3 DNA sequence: TGTGCCAGCAGTGTACAGGGTTCCACTGAAGCTTTCTTT. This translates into CASSVQGSTEAFF.

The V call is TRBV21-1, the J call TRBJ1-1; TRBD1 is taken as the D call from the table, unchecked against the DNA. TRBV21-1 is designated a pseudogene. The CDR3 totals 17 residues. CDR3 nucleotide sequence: TGTGCCAGCAACCTACCTCAGACCGGGACAGGGAACACTGAAGCTTTCTTT. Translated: CASNLPQTGTGNTEAFF.

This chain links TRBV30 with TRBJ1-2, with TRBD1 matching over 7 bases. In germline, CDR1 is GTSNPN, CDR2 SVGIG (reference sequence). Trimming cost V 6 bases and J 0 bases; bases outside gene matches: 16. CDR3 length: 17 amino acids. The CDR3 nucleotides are TGTGCCTGCCGGACCATTAACAGGGGCCTAGCTAACTATGGCTACACCTTC. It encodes CACRTINRGLANYGYTF.

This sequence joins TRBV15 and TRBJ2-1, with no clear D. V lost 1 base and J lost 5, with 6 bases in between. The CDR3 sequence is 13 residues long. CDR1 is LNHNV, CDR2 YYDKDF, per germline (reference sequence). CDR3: CATSRAIDNEQFF. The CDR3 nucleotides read TGTGCCACCAGCAGAGCTATAGACAATGAGCAGTTCTTC.

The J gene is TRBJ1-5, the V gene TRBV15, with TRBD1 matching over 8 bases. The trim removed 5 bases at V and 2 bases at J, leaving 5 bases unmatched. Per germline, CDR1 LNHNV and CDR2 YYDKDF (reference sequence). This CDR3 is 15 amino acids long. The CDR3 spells CATSLDRVGNQPQHF. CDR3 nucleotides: TGTGCCACCAGCCTGGACAGGGTGGGCAATCAGCCCCAGCATTTT.

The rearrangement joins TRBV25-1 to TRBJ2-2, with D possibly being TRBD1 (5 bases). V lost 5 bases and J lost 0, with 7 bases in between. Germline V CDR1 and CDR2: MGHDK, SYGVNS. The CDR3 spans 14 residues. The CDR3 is CASSRQTNTGELFF. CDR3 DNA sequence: TGTGCCAGCAGTCGACAGACGAACACCGGGGAGCTGTTTTTT.

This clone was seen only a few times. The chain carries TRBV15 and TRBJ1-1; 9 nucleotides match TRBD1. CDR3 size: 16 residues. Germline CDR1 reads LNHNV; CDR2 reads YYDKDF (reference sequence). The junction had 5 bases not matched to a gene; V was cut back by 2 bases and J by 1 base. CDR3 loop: CATSRPQGATNTEAFF. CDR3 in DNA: TGTGCCACCAGCAGACCACAGGGGGCCACGAACACTGAAGCTTTCTTT.

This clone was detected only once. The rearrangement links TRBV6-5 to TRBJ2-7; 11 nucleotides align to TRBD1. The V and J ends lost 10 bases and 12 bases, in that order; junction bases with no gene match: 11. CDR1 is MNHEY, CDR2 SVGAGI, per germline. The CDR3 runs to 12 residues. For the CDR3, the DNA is TGTGCCATACCGGACAGGGGGCAAGAAGTGTACTTC. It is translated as CAIPDRGQEVYF.

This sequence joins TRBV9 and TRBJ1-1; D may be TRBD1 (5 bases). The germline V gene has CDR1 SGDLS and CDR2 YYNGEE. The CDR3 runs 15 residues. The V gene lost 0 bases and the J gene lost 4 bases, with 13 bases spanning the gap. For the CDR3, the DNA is TGTGCCAGCAGCGTAGGGTTGACGGGGGGCACTGAAGCTTTCTTT. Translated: CASSVGLTGGTEAFF.

The CDR3 here is CASSSGTGADTQYF. CDR3 coding DNA: TGTGCCAGCAGCTCCGGGACAGGCGCAGATACGCAGTATTTT. This rearrangement joins TRBV6-5 to TRBJ2-3; TRBD1 matches at 8 bases. CDR3 length equals 14 residues. Germline CDR1 and CDR2: MNHEY and SVGAGI. V shed 6 bases and J 4 bases; nucleotides not matched to a gene: 6.

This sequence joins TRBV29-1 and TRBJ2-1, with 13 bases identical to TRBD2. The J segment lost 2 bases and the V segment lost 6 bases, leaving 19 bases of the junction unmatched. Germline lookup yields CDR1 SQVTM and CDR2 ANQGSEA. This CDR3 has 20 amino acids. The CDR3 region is CSVVREEPGLAGLTYNEQFF. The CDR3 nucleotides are TGCAGCGTCGTTCGAGAAGAACCGGGACTAGCGGGGTTAACCTACAATGAGCAGTTCTTC.

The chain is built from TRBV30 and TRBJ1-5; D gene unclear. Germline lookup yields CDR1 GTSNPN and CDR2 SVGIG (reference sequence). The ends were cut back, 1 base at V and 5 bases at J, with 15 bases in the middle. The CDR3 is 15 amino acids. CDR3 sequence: CAWSGPRGVDQPQHF. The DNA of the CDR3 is TGTGCCTGGAGTGGCCCACGGGGAGTGGATCAGCCCCAGCATTTT.

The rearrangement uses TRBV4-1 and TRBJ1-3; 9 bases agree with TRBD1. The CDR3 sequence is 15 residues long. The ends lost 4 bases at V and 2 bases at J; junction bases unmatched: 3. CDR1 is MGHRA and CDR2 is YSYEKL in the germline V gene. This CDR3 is CASSPDRGAGNTIYF. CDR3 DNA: TGCGCCAGCAGCCCAGACAGGGGGGCTGGAAACACCATATATTTT.

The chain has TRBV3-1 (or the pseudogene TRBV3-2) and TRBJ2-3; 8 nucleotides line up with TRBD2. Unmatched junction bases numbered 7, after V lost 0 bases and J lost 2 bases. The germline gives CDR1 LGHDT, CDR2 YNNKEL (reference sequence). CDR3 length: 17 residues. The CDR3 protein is CASSQDLLAGFTDTQYF. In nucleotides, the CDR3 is TGTGCCAGCAGCCAAGATCTTCTAGCGGGTTTCACAGATACGCAGTATTTT.

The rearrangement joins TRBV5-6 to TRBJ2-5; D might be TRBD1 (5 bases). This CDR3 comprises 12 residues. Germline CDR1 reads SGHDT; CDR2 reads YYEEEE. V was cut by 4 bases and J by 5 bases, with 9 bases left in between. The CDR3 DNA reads TGTGCCAGCAGCCGATCAGGGGAGACCCAGTACTTC. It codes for CASSRSGETQYF.